This T cell receptor (beta chain) was captured in a study of blood T cell repertoires in COVID-19. Study information: COVID-19 samples, acute and convalescent, were from the United States, Italy and Spain.

The V gene lost 2 bases and the J gene lost 3 bases, with 8 bases spanning the gap. CDR3 size: 15 residues. In germline, CDR1 is MNHEY, CDR2 SVGAGI. Participants spanned ages about 18 to 90 years and resided in 20 to 25 US areas. Participant-reported clinical history was the basis for cohort assignment. Source study methods: It was from reference gene primer amplification that nucleated cell counts were estimated. Measured with immunoSEQ multiplex PCR; TCRdb has only the in-frame clones, and not every one. D and trimming come from the DNA, and the V and J calls and clone size come from that table. Of around 450,000 clones detected, about nine tenths appear once; the ten largest clones hold about 0.6%.

The sample consisted of PBMCs or T cells enriched from blood (not recorded which). The rearrangement uses TRBV6-5 and TRBJ1-6; the D gene is possibly TRBD1 (5 bases). The receptor comes from a young man who had recovered from COVID-19. DNA for the CDR3: TGTGCCAGCAGTTACGTGCAGGGCTATAATTCACCCCTCCACTTT. Amino acids: CASSYVQGYNSPLHF.